This record covers a single T cell receptor (beta chain). This sample is drawn from a study of CD8 T cells in Susac syndrome. Overall study context: Active disease was present in about 6 of the sequenced Susac syndrome patients, whereas under 10 of them were in remission.

Random hexamers were used to reverse transcribe an amount of roughly 0.45 to 1 ug RNA. Amplification of TCR beta CDR3 spanned 54 Vbeta and 13 Jbeta via immunoSEQ multiplex PCR. In TCRdb, the immunoSEQ multiplex PCR reads were re-called with MiXCR into one record per CDR3 protein. Among about 240,000 distinct CDR3 sequences listed, about 95% were seen once. Germline lookup yields CDR1 MGHRA and CDR2 YSYEKL. The CDR3 spans 12 residues. V was clipped by 3 bases and J by 8 bases, with 8 bases between them. The rearrangement uses TRBV4-1 and TRBJ2-1; D uncertain. The source of this sequence is a human donor with Susac syndrome. The source material was CD4+ T cells from PBMCs. The CDR3 here is CASSHVNDEQFF. The CDR3 DNA follows: TGCGCCAGCAGCCATGTGAACGATGAGCAGTTCTTC.